This T cell receptor (beta chain) was sequenced during a study of PD-1 blockade in classical Hodgkin lymphoma. Time point here: cycle 4 day 1 (C4D1), after more than 5 weeks of nivolumab. Brentuximab vedotin exposure varied among the patients, all of whom had relapsed after autologous stem cell transplantation. Patients' outcomes at their best amounted to complete response, partial response or progressive disease. This clone was seen a handful of times. The protocol was immunoSEQ multiplex PCR, while the TCRdb copy is restricted to in-frame clones and leaves out a portion. The repertoire holds around 19,000 clones, with approximately 80% as singletons. Sequencing used peripheral blood mononuclear cells (PBMCs), obtained before the fourth cycle of nivolumab. The sequence came from a human donor with classical Hodgkin lymphoma.

Here the CDR3 reads CASSIGGGQETQYF. DNA of the CDR3: TGTGCCAGTAGTATAGGGGGGGGTCAAGAGACCCAGTACTTC. V is TRBV19 and J is TRBJ2-5; the match to TRBD2 covers 7 bases. Germline values: CDR1 LNHDA, CDR2 SQIVND (reference sequence). The CDR3 length is 14 residues. V dropped 1 base and J dropped 2; count of bases not matched to a gene: 1.